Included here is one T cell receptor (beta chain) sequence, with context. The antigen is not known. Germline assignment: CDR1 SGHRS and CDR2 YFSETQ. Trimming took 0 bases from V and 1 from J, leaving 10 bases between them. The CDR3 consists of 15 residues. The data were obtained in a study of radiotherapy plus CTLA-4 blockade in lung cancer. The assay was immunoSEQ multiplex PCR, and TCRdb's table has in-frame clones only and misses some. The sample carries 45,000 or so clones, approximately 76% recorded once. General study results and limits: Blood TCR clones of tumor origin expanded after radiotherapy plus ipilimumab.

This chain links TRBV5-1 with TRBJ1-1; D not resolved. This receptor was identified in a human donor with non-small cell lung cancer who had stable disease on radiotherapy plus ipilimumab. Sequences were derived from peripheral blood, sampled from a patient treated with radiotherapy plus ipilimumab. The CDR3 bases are TGCGCCAGCAGCTTGGGGGTGGCGGGGAACACTGAAGCTTTCTTT. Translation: CASSLGVAGNTEAFF.